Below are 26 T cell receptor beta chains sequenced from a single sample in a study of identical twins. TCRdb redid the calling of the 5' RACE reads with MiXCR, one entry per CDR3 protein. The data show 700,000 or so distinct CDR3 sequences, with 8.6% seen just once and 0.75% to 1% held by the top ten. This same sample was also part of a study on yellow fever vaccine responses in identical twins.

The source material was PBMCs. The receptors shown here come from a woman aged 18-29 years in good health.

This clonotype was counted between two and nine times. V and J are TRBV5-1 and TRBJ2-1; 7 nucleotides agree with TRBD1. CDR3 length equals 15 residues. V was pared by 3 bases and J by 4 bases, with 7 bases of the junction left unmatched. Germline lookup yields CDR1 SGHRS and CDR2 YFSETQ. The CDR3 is CASSSTGTEYNEQFF. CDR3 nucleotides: TGCGCCAGCAGCTCCACCGGGACAGAATACAATGAGCAGTTCTTC.

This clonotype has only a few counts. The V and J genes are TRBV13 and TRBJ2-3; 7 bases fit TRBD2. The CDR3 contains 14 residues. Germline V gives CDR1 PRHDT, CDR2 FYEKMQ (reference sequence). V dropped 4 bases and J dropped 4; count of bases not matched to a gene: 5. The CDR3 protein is CASSSNSGPDTQYF. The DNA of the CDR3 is TGTGCCAGCAGCTCGAATAGCGGGCCAGATACGCAGTATTTT.

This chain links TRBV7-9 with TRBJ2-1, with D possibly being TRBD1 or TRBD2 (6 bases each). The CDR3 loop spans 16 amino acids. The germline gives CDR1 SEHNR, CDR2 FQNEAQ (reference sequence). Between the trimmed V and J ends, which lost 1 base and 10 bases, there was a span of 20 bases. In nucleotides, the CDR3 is TGTGCCAGCAGCTTAGTATCGGCCAGGGAGGACAGAGAGCAGTTCTTC. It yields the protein CASSLVSAREDREQFF. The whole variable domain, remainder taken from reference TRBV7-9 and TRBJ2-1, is DTGVSQNPRHKITKRGQNVTFRCDPISEHNRLYWYRQTLGQGPEFLTYFQNEAQLEKSRLLSDRFSAERPKGSFSTLEIQRTEQGDSAMYLCASSLVSAREDREQFFGPGTRLTVL.

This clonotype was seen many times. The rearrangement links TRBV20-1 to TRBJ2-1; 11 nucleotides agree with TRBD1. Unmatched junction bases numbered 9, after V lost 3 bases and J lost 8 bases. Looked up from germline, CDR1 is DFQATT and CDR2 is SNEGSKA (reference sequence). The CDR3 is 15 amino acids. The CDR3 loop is CSASLDRGPRDEQFF. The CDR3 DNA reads TGCAGTGCTAGCCTGGACAGGGGGCCCCGGGATGAGCAGTTCTTC.

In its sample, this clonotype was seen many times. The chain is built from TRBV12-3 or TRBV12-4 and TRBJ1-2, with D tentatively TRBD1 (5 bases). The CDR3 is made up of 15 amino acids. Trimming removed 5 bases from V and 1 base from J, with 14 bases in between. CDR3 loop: CASSPQAGVNYGYTF. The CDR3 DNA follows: TGTGCCAGCAGTCCCCAAGCGGGGGTTAACTATGGCTACACCTTC.

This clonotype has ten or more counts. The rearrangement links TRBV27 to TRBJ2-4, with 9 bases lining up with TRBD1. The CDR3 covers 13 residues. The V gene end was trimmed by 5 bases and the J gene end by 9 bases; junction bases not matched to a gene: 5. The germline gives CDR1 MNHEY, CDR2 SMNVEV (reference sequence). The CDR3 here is CASSGQGLGIQYF. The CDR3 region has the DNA TGTGCCAGCAGTGGACAGGGGTTGGGCATTCAGTACTTC.

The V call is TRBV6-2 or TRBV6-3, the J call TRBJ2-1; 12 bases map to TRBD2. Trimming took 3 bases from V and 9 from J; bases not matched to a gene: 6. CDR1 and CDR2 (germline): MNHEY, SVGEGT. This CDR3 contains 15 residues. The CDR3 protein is CASSYNLAGGVEQFF. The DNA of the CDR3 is TGTGCCAGCAGTTATAACCTAGCGGGAGGGGTTGAGCAGTTCTTC.

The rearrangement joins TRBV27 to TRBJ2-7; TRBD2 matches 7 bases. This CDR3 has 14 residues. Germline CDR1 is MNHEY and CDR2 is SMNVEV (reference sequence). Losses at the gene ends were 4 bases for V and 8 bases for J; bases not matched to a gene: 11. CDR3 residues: CASSYSGSPFQQYF. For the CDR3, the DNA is TGTGCCAGCAGTTATAGCGGGTCACCTTTCCAGCAGTACTTC.

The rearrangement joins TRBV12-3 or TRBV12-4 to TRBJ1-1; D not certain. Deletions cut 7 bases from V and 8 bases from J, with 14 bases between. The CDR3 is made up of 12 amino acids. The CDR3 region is CASTPRVPEAFF. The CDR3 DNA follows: TGTGCCAGCACCCCTAGGGTTCCGGAAGCTTTCTTT.

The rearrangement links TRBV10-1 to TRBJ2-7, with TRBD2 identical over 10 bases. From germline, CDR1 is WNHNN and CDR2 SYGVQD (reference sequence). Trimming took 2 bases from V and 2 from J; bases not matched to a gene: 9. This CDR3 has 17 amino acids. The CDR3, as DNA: TGCGCCAGCAGTGAGATAGGCACCGGGACTAGCGCCTACGAGCAGTACTTC. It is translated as CASSEIGTGTSAYEQYF.

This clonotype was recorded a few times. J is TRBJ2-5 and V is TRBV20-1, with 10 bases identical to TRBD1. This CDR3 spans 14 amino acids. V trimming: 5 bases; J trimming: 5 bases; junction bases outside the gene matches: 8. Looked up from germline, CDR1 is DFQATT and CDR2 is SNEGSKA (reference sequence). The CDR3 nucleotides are TGCAGTGCTCGACAACTGGACAGGGGGGAGACCCAGTACTTC. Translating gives CSARQLDRGETQYF.

The CDR3 loop reads CASSGILGGSQEQYF. Here the CDR3 DNA reads TGTGCCAGCAGTGGAATCCTCGGAGGTTCCCAGGAGCAGTACTTC. The genes are TRBV2 and TRBJ2-7, with D tentatively TRBD2 (5 bases). The CDR3 runs 15 residues. Germline CDR1 is SNHLY and CDR2 is FYNNEI. V gave up 4 bases and J gave up 7 bases, with 20 bases separating them.

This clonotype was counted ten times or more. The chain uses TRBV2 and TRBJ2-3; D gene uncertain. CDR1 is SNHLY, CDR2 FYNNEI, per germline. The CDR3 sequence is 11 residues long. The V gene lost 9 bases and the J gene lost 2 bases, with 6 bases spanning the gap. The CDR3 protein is CASVLTDTQYF. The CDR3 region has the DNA TGTGCCAGTGTCCTCACAGATACGCAGTATTTT.

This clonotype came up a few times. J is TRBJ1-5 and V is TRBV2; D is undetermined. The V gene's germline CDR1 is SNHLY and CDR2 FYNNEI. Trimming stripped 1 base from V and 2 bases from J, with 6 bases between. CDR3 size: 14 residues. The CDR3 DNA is TGTGCCAGCAGTGAAGGGGCAGGCAATCAGCCCCAGCATTTT. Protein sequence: CASSEGAGNQPQHF.

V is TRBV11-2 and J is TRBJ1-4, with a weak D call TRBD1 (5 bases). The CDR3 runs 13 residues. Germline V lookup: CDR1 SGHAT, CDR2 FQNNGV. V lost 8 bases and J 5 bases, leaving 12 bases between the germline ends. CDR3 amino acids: CASGRGSNEKLFF. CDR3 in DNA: TGTGCCAGCGGCCGGGGCTCAAATGAAAAACTGTTTTTT.

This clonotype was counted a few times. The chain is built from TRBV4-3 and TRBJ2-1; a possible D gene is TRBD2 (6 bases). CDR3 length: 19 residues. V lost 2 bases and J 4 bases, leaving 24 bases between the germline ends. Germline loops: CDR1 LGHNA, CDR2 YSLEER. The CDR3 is CASSQQPVAVRSVYNEQFF. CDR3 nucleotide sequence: TGCGCCAGCAGCCAACAGCCAGTAGCGGTTCGATCGGTTTACAATGAGCAGTTCTTC.

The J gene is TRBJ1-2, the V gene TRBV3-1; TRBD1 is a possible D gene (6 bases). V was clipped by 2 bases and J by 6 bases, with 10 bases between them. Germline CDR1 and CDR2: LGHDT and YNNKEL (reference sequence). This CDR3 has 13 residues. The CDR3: CASSQTGGNGYTF. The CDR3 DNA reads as TGTGCCAGCAGCCAAACCGGGGGCAATGGCTACACCTTC.

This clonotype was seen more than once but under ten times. CDR3 residues: CSAVAGPPYEQYF. DNA of the CDR3: TGCAGTGCTGTAGCGGGACCTCCCTACGAGCAGTACTTC. The rearrangement links TRBV20-1 to TRBJ2-7, with 8 bases that match TRBD2. J was trimmed by 2 bases and V by 5 bases; bases with no gene match: 5. There are 13 residues in the CDR3. Germline lookup yields CDR1 DFQATT and CDR2 SNEGSKA (reference sequence).

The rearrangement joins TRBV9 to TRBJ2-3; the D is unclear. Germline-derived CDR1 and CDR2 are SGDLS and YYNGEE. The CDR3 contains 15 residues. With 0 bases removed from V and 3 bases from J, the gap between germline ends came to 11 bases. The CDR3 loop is CASSVGTHSTDTQYF. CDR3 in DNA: TGTGCCAGCAGCGTAGGTACTCATAGTACAGATACGCAGTATTTT.

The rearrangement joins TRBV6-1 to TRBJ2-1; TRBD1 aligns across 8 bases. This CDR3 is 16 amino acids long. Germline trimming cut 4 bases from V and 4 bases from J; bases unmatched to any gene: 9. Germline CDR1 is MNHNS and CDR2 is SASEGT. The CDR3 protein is CASSGPPGQEYNEQFF. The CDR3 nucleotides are TGTGCCAGCAGTGGACCGCCGGGACAGGAGTACAATGAGCAGTTCTTC.

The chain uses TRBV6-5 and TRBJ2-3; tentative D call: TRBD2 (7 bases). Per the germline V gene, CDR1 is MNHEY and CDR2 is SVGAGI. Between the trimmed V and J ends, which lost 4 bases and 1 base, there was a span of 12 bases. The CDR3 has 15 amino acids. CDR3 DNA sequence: TGTGCCAGCAGTTTCCGGGGGGCGCGCACAGATACGCAGTATTTT. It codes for CASSFRGARTDTQYF.

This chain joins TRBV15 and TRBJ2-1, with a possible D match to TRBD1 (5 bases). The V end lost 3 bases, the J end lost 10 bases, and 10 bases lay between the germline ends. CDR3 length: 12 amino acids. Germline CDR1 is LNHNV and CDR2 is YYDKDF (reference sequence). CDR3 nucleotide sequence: TGTGCCACCAGCAGGCAGGGTTCAGAGCAGTTCTTC. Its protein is CATSRQGSEQFF.

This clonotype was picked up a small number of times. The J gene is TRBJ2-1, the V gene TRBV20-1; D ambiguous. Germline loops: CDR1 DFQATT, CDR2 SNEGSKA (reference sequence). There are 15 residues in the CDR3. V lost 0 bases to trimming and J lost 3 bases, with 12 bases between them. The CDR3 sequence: CSARDPRRSYNEQFF. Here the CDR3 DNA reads TGCAGTGCTAGAGATCCCCGGCGGAGCTACAATGAGCAGTTCTTC.

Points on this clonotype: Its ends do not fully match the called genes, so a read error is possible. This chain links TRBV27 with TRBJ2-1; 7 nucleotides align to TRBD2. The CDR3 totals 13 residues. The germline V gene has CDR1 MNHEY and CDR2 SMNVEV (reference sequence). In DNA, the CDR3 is TGCGCAGCACGGCGCGGGGAGGGAAATGAGCAGTTCTTC. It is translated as CAARRGEGNEQFF.

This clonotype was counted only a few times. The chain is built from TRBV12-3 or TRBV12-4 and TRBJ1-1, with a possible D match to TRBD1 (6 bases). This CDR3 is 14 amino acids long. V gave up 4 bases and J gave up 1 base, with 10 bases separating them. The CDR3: CASSSDSQNTEAFF. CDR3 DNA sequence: TGTGCCAGCAGTTCGGACAGCCAGAACACTGAAGCTTTCTTT.

CDR3 loop: CASTTRPPYEQYF. DNA of the CDR3: TGTGCCAGCACCACCCGCCCGCCCTACGAGCAGTACTTC. The chain employs TRBV12-3 or TRBV12-4 and TRBJ2-7; D is unclear. This CDR3 comprises 13 residues. Trimming pared 7 bases from V and 2 bases from J, leaving 12 bases between.